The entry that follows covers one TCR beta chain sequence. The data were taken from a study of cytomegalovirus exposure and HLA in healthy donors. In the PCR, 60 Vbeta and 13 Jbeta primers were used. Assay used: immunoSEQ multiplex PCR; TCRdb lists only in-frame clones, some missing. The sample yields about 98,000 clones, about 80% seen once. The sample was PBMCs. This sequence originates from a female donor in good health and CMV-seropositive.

The CDR3 loop reads CASSHQGQGSNEQYF. In DNA, the CDR3 is TGTGCCAGCAGTCATCAAGGACAGGGTTCCAACGAGCAGTACTTC. The chain employs TRBV6-4 and TRBJ2-7, with 8 bases lining up with TRBD1. V gave up 5 bases and J gave up 5 bases; unmatched junction bases: 11. CDR1 and CDR2 (germline): MRHNA, SNTAGT. The length of the CDR3 is 15 residues.